This T cell receptor (beta chain) appears in the sequencing data of a study of CD8 T cells in Susac syndrome. CDR3 length: 13 amino acids. The V and J ends lost 8 bases and 2 bases respectively, with 15 bases between them. Germline loops: CDR1 SQVTM, CDR2 ANQGSEA. Reverse transcription of about 0.5 to 1 ug RNA was performed with random hexamers. Each CDR3 protein gets one entry after TCRdb re-called the immunoSEQ multiplex PCR reads with MiXCR. The data contain approximately 190,000 distinct CDR3 sequences, around 90% of them singletons. The sequencing sample was made of CD4+ T cells from PBMCs. The chain carries TRBV29-1 and TRBJ2-5; the D is unclear. This TCR derives from a human donor with Susac syndrome. In DNA, the CDR3 is TGCAGCACAAACTACAGAGAACAAGAGACCCAGTACTTC. Translated: CSTNYREQETQYF. Full variable domain (rest looked up from reference TRBV29-1 and TRBJ2-5): SAVISQKPSRDICQRGTSLTIQCQVDSQVTMMFWYRQQPGQSLTLIATANQGSEATYESGFVIDKFPISRPNLTFSTLTVSNMSPEDSSIYLCSTNYREQETQYFGPGTRLLVL.